One sample yielded the 25 T cell receptor beta chains listed below, sequenced in a study of cytomegalovirus exposure and HLA in healthy donors. Amplification used 60 Vbeta primers and 13 Jbeta primers. Profiled with immunoSEQ multiplex PCR; TCRdb holds only in-frame clones, not every one. The repertoire includes around 110,000 clones, roughly 69% of them detected once, and more than 8% sits in the top ten. The sequenced sample was PBMCs. The origin of the receptors is a woman aged 35 to 49 in good health and CMV-seropositive.

As concerns this clone: In the same sample, other DNA sequences code for this CDR3. CDR3 in amino acids: CAWSVGEEQPQHF. In DNA, the CDR3 is TGTGCCTGGAGTGTAGGCGAGGAACAGCCCCAGCATTTT. The chain is built from TRBV30 and TRBJ1-5; no firm D call. CDR3 length: 13 amino acids. V dropped 0 bases and J dropped 7 bases, with 10 bases sitting between them. Germline CDR1 GTSNPN, CDR2 SVGIG (reference sequence).

V usage is TRBV18 and J usage is TRBJ2-3; 14 bases agree with TRBD2. The V gene end was trimmed by 2 bases and the J gene end by 3 bases; junction bases not matched to a gene: 1. Per germline, CDR1 KGHSH and CDR2 LQKENI. This CDR3 spans 16 amino acids. The CDR3 is CASSPRTSGRTDTQYF. Written as DNA, the CDR3 is TGTGCCAGCTCACCAAGGACTAGCGGGAGGACAGATACGCAGTATTTT.

This chain joins TRBV27 and TRBJ2-5; 9 nucleotides align to TRBD2. Trimming cost V 4 bases and J 2 bases; bases outside gene matches: 5. Germline CDR1 is MNHEY and CDR2 is SMNVEV (reference sequence). CDR3 length: 15 residues. CDR3 in amino acids: CASSSRLADQETQYF. The CDR3 DNA sequence: TGTGCCAGCAGTTCCCGACTAGCGGATCAAGAGACCCAGTACTTC.

The chain recombines TRBV6-1 with TRBJ1-5, with a possible D match to TRBD1 (6 bases). This CDR3 spans 15 amino acids. V was trimmed by 5 bases and J by 3 bases, leaving 14 bases between them. Germline V gene sequence: CDR1 MNHNS, CDR2 SASEGT. The CDR3 protein is CASSNRDINNQPQHF. The CDR3 DNA is TGTGCCAGCAGTAACCGGGACATCAACAATCAGCCCCAGCATTTT.

The gene calls are TRBV28 and TRBJ2-2, with TRBD2 matching over 7 bases. The CDR3 has 14 residues. The germline V gene encodes CDR1 MDHEN and CDR2 SYDVKM. With 6 bases clipped from V and 4 bases from J, the junction kept 5 bases outside the gene matches. The CDR3 reads CASSNLAVTGELFF. CDR3 coding DNA: TGTGCCAGCAGCAACCTAGCGGTCACCGGGGAGCTGTTTTTT.

V gene TRBV9 combines with J gene TRBJ2-3; 10 nucleotides agree with TRBD1. Germline values: CDR1 SGDLS, CDR2 YYNGEE. The CDR3 totals 16 residues. V trimming: 4 bases; J trimming: 6 bases; junction bases outside the gene matches: 11. The CDR3 sequence: CASSQTGQGIWDTQYF. The CDR3 coding sequence is TGTGCCAGCAGCCAAACGGGACAGGGGATATGGGATACGCAGTATTTT.

The chain joins TRBV5-6 to TRBJ2-6; no clear D gene. V lost 1 base and J lost 4, with 6 bases in between. The germline V gene has CDR1 SGHDT and CDR2 YYEEEE. The CDR3 is 14 amino acids. The CDR3 loop is CASSLSRGANVLTF. The DNA of the CDR3 is TGTGCCAGCAGCTTGAGTCGGGGGGCCAACGTCCTGACTTTC.

The J gene is TRBJ2-2, the V gene TRBV18, with 7 bases lining up with TRBD2. CDR1 and CDR2 from the germline V gene are KGHSH and LQKENI. V lost 0 bases and J lost 5; bases outside the gene matches: 3. There are 15 residues in the CDR3. CDR3 region: CASSPPAAGTGELFF. For the CDR3, the DNA is TGTGCCAGCTCACCACCGGCAGCGGGAACCGGGGAGCTGTTTTTT.

V is TRBV4-2 and J is TRBJ2-2, with 10 bases matching TRBD1. CDR1 and CDR2 (germline): LGHNA, YNFKEQ. V shed 0 bases and J 5 bases; nucleotides not matched to a gene: 9. There are 18 residues in the CDR3. The DNA of the CDR3 is TGTGCCAGCAGCCAAGATAGGAGGGACAGGGGCGTAACCGGGGAGCTGTTTTTT. This translates into CASSQDRRDRGVTGELFF.

The gene calls are TRBV5-1 and TRBJ1-5; no reliable D call. CDR3 length: 11 residues. Germline CDR1 is SGHRS and CDR2 is YFSETQ. Trimming shortened V by 5 bases and J by 7 bases, and 7 bases separated the two germline ends. The CDR3 region has the DNA TGCGCCAGCAGAAGCGAGCAGCCCCAGCATTTT. It encodes CASRSEQPQHF.

V gene TRBV6-5 combines with J gene TRBJ1-1; 8 positions agree with TRBD1. There are 14 residues in the CDR3. Germline V gene data show CDR1 as MNHEY and CDR2 as SVGAGI. V lost 6 bases, J lost 7 bases, and 10 bases stayed unmatched. CDR3 protein: CASRRQGTAFEAFF. As DNA, the CDR3 is TGTGCCAGCAGGCGACAGGGGACAGCATTTGAAGCTTTCTTT.

The rearrangement links TRBV5-1 to TRBJ2-1, with 9 bases aligning to TRBD1. With V trimmed by 1 base and J by 4 bases, 9 bases remained unmatched. Looked up from germline, CDR1 is SGHRS and CDR2 is YFSETQ. There are 17 residues in the CDR3. The CDR3 DNA sequence: TGCGCCAGCAGCTTGCTGTCACAGGGGGCGGAATACAATGAGCAGTTCTTC. It codes for CASSLLSQGAEYNEQFF.

The CDR3 here is CASSPSGRRDTGELFF. CDR3 coding DNA: TGTGCCAGCAGTCCTAGCGGGAGGAGGGACACCGGGGAGCTGTTTTTT. The chain employs TRBV7-3 and TRBJ2-2; 11 bases fit TRBD2. CDR1 is SGHTA, CDR2 FQGTGA, per germline. J lost 3 bases, V lost 6 bases, and 6 bases had no gene match. The CDR3 covers 16 residues.

The chain recombines TRBV19 with TRBJ1-1; 9 nucleotides align to TRBD1. The CDR3 sequence is 13 residues long. Unmatched junction bases numbered 4, after V lost 10 bases and J lost 1 base. Germline lookup yields CDR1 LNHDA and CDR2 SQIVND (reference sequence). CDR3: CATGTGTNTEAFF. As DNA, the CDR3 is TGTGCCACAGGGACAGGGACGAACACTGAAGCTTTCTTT. Full variable domain (rest looked up from reference TRBV19 and TRBJ1-1): DGGITQSPKYLFRKEGQNVTLSCEQNLNHDAMYWYRQDPGQGLRLIYYSQIVNDFQKGDIAEGYSVSREKKESFPLTVTSAQKNPTAFYLCATGTGTNTEAFFGQGTRLTVV.

The J gene is TRBJ2-7, the V gene TRBV27; 10 bases line up with TRBD1. This CDR3 has 15 amino acids. CDR1 and CDR2 from the germline V gene are MNHEY and SMNVEV (reference sequence). The V and J ends lost 7 bases and 4 bases, in that order; junction bases with no gene match: 10. The DNA of the CDR3 is TGTGCCAGCACCCCCAGACCGGGACAGGGGTACGAGCAGTACTTC. This codes for CASTPRPGQGYEQYF.

V gene TRBV4-2 combines with J gene TRBJ2-7; D is uncertain. CDR3 size: 18 residues. V was pared by 0 bases and J by 0 bases, with 18 bases between. The germline V gene has CDR1 LGHNA and CDR2 YNFKEQ. DNA of the CDR3: TGTGCCAGCAGCCAAGATCCTGGCGGAACCGTACTCTCCTACGAGCAGTACTTC. Translated: CASSQDPGGTVLSYEQYF.

The chain links TRBV28 to TRBJ1-5; D might be TRBD1 (5 bases). Trimming cost V 4 bases and J 7 bases, with 14 bases left between them. CDR1 and CDR2 from the germline V gene are MDHEN and SYDVKM. The length of the CDR3 is 14 residues. The DNA of the CDR3 is TGTGCCAGCAGTTCAGGGTTGCACAGGCAGCCCCAGCATTTT. It yields the protein CASSSGLHRQPQHF.

The V call is TRBV10-3, the J call TRBJ2-7; 11 nucleotides align to TRBD2. This CDR3 has 15 amino acids. Germline CDR1 and CDR2: ENHRY and SYGVKD. V lost 7 bases to trimming and J lost 0 bases; unmatched junction nucleotides: 5. Written as DNA, the CDR3 is TGTGCCATCAAGACTAGCGGGGAATCCTCCTACGAGCAGTACTTC. This encodes CAIKTSGESSYEQYF.

The V and J genes are TRBV6-4 and TRBJ2-2; the match to TRBD2 covers 9 bases. CDR3 length: 16 residues. Trimming at V came to 5 bases and at J to 2 bases, leaving 6 bases not matched to a gene. Germline V lookup: CDR1 MRHNA, CDR2 SNTAGT. The DNA of the CDR3 is TGTGCCAGCAGTCCACTTAGCGGGGGAAACACCGGGGAGCTGTTTTTT. Amino acids: CASSPLSGGNTGELFF.

This chain connects TRBV5-1 to TRBJ2-7, with 11 bases identical to TRBD2. Germline CDR1 reads SGHRS; CDR2 reads YFSETQ. V shed 6 bases, J shed 2 bases, and the junction held 4 bases outside the gene matches. This CDR3 spans 14 amino acids. CDR3 sequence reads: CASMTSGIPYEQYF. For the CDR3, the DNA is TGCGCCAGCATGACTAGCGGGATCCCCTACGAGCAGTACTTC.

This clone was counted a few times. The V gene is TRBV4-2, the J gene TRBJ2-5; 10 bases are a match to TRBD2. The CDR3 runs 16 residues. V shed 0 bases and J 2 bases; nucleotides not matched to a gene: 3. Germline-derived CDR1 and CDR2 are LGHNA and YNFKEQ. The CDR3 DNA is TGTGCCAGCAGCCAAGACTGGACTAGCGGACAAGAGACCCAGTACTTC. As protein: CASSQDWTSGQETQYF.

J is TRBJ1-4 and V is TRBV25-1, with D hard to call. Per the germline V gene, CDR1 is MGHDK and CDR2 is SYGVNS. V lost 8 bases and J lost 0, with 13 bases in between. The CDR3 loop spans 15 amino acids. As DNA, the CDR3 is TGTGCCAGCGGGTTCGGAGGCGCAACTAATGAAAAACTGTTTTTT. It is translated as CASGFGGATNEKLFF.

The chain links TRBV5-1 to TRBJ1-1; 7 bases map to TRBD1. With V trimmed by 4 bases and J by 2 bases, 5 bases remained unmatched. There are 14 residues in the CDR3. The germline gives CDR1 SGHRS, CDR2 YFSETQ. This chain's CDR3 is CASSRDRQNTEAFF. The DNA for the CDR3 is TGCGCCAGCAGCCGGGACAGACAAAACACTGAAGCTTTCTTT.

The chain carries TRBV6-5 and TRBJ2-1; perhaps TRBD1 as D (5 bases). The V end was cut by 6 bases, the J end by 8 bases, with 20 bases between. Germline loops: CDR1 MNHEY, CDR2 SVGAGI. The CDR3 has 15 residues. CDR3 in amino acids: CASSSPSAGLHEQFF. Here the CDR3 DNA reads TGTGCCAGCAGCTCACCCTCGGCAGGGTTACATGAGCAGTTCTTC.

J is TRBJ2-3 and V is TRBV11-2, with 7 bases fitting TRBD2. In germline, CDR1 is SGHAT, CDR2 FQNNGV. J gave up 7 bases and V 5 bases, and 9 bases lay outside the gene matches. CDR3 length: 14 residues. The CDR3 region is CASSLVAGEYTQYF. The CDR3 DNA reads TGTGCCAGCAGCCTGGTGGCGGGAGAATATACGCAGTATTTT.